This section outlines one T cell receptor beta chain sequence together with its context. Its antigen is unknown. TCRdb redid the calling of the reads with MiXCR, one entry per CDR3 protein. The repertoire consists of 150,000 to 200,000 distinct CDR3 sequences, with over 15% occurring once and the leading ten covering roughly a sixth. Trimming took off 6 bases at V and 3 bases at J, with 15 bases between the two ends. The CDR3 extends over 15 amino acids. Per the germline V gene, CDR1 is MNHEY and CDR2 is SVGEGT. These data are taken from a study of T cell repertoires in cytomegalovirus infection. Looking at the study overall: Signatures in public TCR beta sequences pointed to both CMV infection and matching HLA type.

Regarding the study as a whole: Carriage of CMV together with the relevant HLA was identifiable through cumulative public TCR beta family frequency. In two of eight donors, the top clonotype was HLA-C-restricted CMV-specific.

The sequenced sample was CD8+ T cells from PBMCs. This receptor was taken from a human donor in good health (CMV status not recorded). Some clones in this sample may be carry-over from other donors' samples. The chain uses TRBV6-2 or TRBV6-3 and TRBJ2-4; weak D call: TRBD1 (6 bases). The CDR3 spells CASRAVGGNKNIQYF. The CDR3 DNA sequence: TGTGCCAGCAGGGCCGTAGGGGGTAACAAAAACATTCAGTACTTC.